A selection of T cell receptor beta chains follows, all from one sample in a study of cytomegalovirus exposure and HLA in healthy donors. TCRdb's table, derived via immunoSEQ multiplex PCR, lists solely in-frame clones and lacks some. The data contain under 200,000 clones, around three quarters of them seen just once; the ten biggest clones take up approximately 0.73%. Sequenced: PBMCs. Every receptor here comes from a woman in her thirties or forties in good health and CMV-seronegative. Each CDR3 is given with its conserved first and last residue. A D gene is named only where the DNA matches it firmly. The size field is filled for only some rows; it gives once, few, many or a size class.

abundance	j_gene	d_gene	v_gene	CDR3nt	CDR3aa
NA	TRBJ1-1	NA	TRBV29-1	TGCAGCGGGGCGGGACCAAACACTGAAGCTTTCTTT	CSGAGPNTEAFF
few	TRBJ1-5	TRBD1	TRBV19	TGTGCCAGTAGTGCGACCGGGACAGGGGAACAGCCCCAGCATTTT	CASSATGTGEQPQHF
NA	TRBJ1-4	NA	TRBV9	TGTGCCAGCAGCGTAGGGGCAGGGTCGGGGGGTAATGAAAAACTGTTTTTT	CASSVGAGSGGNEKLFF
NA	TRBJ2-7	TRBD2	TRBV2	TGTGCCAGCAGTGAATCGGGAGGGGGGTACGAGCAGTACTTC	CASSESGGGYEQYF
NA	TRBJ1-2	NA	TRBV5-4	TGTGCCAGCAGCTTCGACAGAGGTCGAGATGGCTACACCTTC	CASSFDRGRDGYTF
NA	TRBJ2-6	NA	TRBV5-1	TGCGCCAGCAGCCCGCCGGGACAACTCTCTGGGGCCAACGTCCTGACTTTC	CASSPPGQLSGANVLTF
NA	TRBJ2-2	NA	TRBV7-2	TGTGCCAGCAGCCCCATGAACACCGGGGAGCTGTTTTTT	CASSPMNTGELFF
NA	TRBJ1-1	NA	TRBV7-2	TGTGCCAGCAGCTTAGAAGGTCGGAGGGCTCTCGCTGAAGCTTTCTTT	CASSLEGRRALAEAFF
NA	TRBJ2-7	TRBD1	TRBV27	TGTGCCAGCAGTTCATACCCAAGCCGGGACAGGAGATTCTACGAGCAGTACTTC	CASSSYPSRDRRFYEQYF
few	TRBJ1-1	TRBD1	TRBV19	TGTGCCAGTAGTATCCAGGGACAGGGGGCTGGAAAAGCTTTCTTT	CASSIQGQGAGKAFF
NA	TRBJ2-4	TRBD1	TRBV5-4	TGTGCCAGCAGCTTGTTACAGGGGGTTGGCAAAAACATTCAGTACTTC	CASSLLQGVGKNIQYF
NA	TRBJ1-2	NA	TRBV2	TGTGCCAGCAGTGAAACGGCGGCCCTTGGGTATGGCTACACCTTC	CASSETAALGYGYTF
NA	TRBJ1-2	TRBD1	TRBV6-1	TGTGCAACCAGCAAAAGAGGGGGCGAGGGCTACACCTTC	CATSKRGGEGYTF
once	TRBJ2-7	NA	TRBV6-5	TGTGCCAGCAGTTACCGAGCGGGCCTCTACGAGCAGTACTTC	CASSYRAGLYEQYF
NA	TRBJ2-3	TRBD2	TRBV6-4	TGTGCCAGCAGCGCCGGGACTAGCGAGGCAGATACGCAGTATTTT	CASSAGTSEADTQYF
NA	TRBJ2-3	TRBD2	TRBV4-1	TGCGCCAGCAGCCAAGATGTGGGGCTAGCGGGGAATACGCAGTATTTT	CASSQDVGLAGNTQYF
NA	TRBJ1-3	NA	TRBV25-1	TGTGCCAGCAGTGCTGGCGCGGACTCTGGAAACACCATATATTTT	CASSAGADSGNTIYF
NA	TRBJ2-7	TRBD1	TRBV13	TGTGCCAGCAGCTTTACGACAGGGGACCCCTACGAGCAGTACTTC	CASSFTTGDPYEQYF
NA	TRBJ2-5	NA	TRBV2	TGTGCCAGCAGTGGGGGGGTCGTCCGAGAAGAGACCCAGTACTTC	CASSGGVVREETQYF
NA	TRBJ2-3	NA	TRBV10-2	TGCGCCAGCAGTGAGTCGCCAGGTGGAAATACGCAGTATTTT	CASSESPGGNTQYF
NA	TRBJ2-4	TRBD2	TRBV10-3	TGTGCCATCAGTGAGACCCTACGCGCGGGAGGATCGGGGAACATTCAGTACTTC	CAISETLRAGGSGNIQYF
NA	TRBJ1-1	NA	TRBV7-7	TGTGCTAGCAGCAAGCAGGGAAACACTGAAGCTTTCTTT	CASSKQGNTEAFF